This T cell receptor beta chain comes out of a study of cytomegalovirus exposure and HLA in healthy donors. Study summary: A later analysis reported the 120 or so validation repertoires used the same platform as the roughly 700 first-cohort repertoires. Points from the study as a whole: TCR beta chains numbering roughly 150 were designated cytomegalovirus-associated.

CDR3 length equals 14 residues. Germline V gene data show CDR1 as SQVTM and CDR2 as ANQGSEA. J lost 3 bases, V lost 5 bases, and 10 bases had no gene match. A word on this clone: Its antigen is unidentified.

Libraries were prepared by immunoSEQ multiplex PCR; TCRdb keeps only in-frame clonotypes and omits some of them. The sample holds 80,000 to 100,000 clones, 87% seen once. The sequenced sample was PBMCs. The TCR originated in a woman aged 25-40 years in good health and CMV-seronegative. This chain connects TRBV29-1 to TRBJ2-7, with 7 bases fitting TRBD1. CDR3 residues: CSVQGGYRGYEQYF. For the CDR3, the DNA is TGCAGCGTTCAAGGGGGATACAGGGGCTACGAGCAGTACTTC.